The entry below describes one TCR beta chain. The antigen is not known. No treatment had been given to any patient before thyroid surgery. Original data processing: In papillary thyroid cancer, a distant-metastasis classifier was built using CDR3 differences across clinicopathological groups. TCRdb used MiXCR to call clones anew from the PCR reads. These V and J calls rely on TCRdb rather than the paper's analysis. The sample holds under 25,000 clones, about 20% seen once. The source of the sample is a study of metastatic and nonmetastatic thyroid tumors. Overall study context: Repertoire comparison spanned blood and tumor or nodule tissue of malignant and benign thyroid patients. Findings and caveats of the study: Benign nodules reportedly had significantly lower TCR beta diversity than malignant thyroid tumors in blood and tumor.

The CDR3 contains 15 residues. Germline V CDR1 and CDR2: MDHEN, SYDVKM. Trimming took off 5 bases at V and 0 bases at J, with 11 bases between the two ends. The J gene is TRBJ1-5, the V gene TRBV28, with D maybe TRBD1 (5 bases). This TCR derives from a female donor with papillary thyroid cancer or a benign thyroid nodule (not recorded which). Some clones in this sample may be carry-over from other donors' samples. The source material was adjacent normal tissue. DNA for the CDR3: TGTGCCAGCAGTCAGGGTGCGGTTAGCAATCAGCCCCAGCATTTT. Translation gives CASSQGAVSNQPQHF.